Listed below are T cell receptor beta chains from one sample, sequenced in a study of T-cell reconstitution after alpha-beta-depleted transplantation in children. TCRdb independently ran MiXCR on the PCR reads; one entry per CDR3 protein. The sample has 450,000 to 600,000 distinct CDR3 sequences; roughly 33% are singletons. The sequenced sample was PBMCs from the stem cell graft donor, obtained from the stem cell graft. All receptors come from a human donor who donated a stem cell graft to a child with aplastic anemia. Both conserved end residues are part of each CDR3. Fields, in order: J gene, clone size, D gene, V gene, CDR3 DNA, CDR3 protein. The D gene is left open where the match is weak. Clone size appears in some rows only: once, few, many, or a class for an expanded clone.

TRBJ2-2	.	.	TRBV12-3/TRBV12-4	TGTGCCAGCAGTCTAGGTGGAGGGACCGGGGAGCTGTTTTTT	CASSLGGGTGELFF
TRBJ1-1	many	TRBD1	TRBV19	TGTGCCAGCAGCCTGACCGGGACAGGGGGAACTGAAGCTTTCTTT	CASSLTGTGGTEAFF
TRBJ1-1	.	.	TRBV6-1	TGTGCCAGCAGCGTATTTGAGAACACTGAAGCTTTCTTT	CASSVFENTEAFF
TRBJ1-1	.	.	TRBV9	TGTGCCAGCAGCATGGAGGGGGGACGAGGCACTGAAGCTTTCTTT	CASSMEGGRGTEAFF
TRBJ2-5	.	TRBD2	TRBV7-2	TGTGCCAGCAGCTTAAACGCGGGAGTGAGAGAGACCCAGTACTTC	CASSLNAGVRETQYF
TRBJ2-7	.	TRBD2	TRBV28	TGTGCCAGCAGTCTTAGCGGGGGGAGCTACGAGCAGTACTTC	CASSLSGGSYEQYF
TRBJ1-5	.	TRBD1	TRBV12-3/TRBV12-4	TGTGCCAGCAGTCCATTACAGGGGACAAATCAGCCCCAGCATTTT	CASSPLQGTNQPQHF
TRBJ2-7	.	.	TRBV6-5	TGTGCCAGCAGTTACATCCCCACTTCGGTGGCAGGGACCTACGAGCAGTACTTC	CASSYIPTSVAGTYEQYF
TRBJ1-2	few	TRBD1	TRBV12-3/TRBV12-4	TGTGCCAGCAGTTCGGTAAGACAGGGACTGCGCTATGGCTACACCTTC	CASSSVRQGLRYGYTF
TRBJ1-6	.	.	TRBV3-1	TGTGCCAGCAGCCAAGACCCAGAACGGAATTCACCCCTCCACTTT	CASSQDPERNSPLHF
TRBJ1-2	.	.	TRBV12-3/TRBV12-4	TGTGCCAGCAGCCCCGCAGGGGAGGGAATTGGCTACACCTTC	CASSPAGEGIGYTF
TRBJ2-5	.	TRBD1	TRBV20-1	TGCAGTGCTAGAGATCGACAGGGGGCACCAGAGACCCAGTACTTC	CSARDRQGAPETQYF
TRBJ2-7	few	.	TRBV20-1	TGCAGTGCTAGATTGGCGGAAGGTCGCGAGCAGTACTTC	CSARLAEGREQYF
TRBJ2-7	.	TRBD2	TRBV7-2	TGTGCCAGCAGCGGTAGACTAGCGGGAGGGCCCGAGCAGTACTTC	CASSGRLAGGPEQYF
TRBJ2-5	.	.	TRBV29-1	TGCAGCGTTACCAGGATCGAGACCCAGTACTTC	CSVTRIETQYF
TRBJ2-1	few	TRBD1	TRBV15	TGTGCCACCAGCAGGGACAGGGTCTCCTACAATGAGCAGTTCTTC	CATSRDRVSYNEQFF
TRBJ2-7	few	.	TRBV7-2	TGTGCCAGCAGCTTAGCGATAATCTACGAGCAGTACTTC	CASSLAIIYEQYF
TRBJ1-6	.	.	TRBV15	TGTGCCACCAGCAGTGGGGAATATAATTCACCCCTCCACTTT	CATSSGEYNSPLHF
TRBJ2-1	.	.	TRBV5-4	TGTGCCAGCAGCTTGGCCAGCTCCCACTACAATGAGCAGTTCTTC	CASSLASSHYNEQFF
TRBJ2-3	.	.	TRBV29-1	TGCAGCGTCACTCTCGGTTCATTTACAGATACGCAGTATTTT	CSVTLGSFTDTQYF
TRBJ1-2	.	TRBD1	TRBV5-5	TGTGCCAGCAGCTTTGGACAGGGTGATGGCTACACCTTC	CASSFGQGDGYTF
TRBJ2-3	.	TRBD2	TRBV11-2	TGTGCCAGCAGTCATAACTGGGGGACTAACACAGATACGCAGTATTTT	CASSHNWGTNTDTQYF
TRBJ1-1	.	.	TRBV7-3	TGTGCCAGCAGCTCCATCGGGGGGGGCACTGAAGCTTTCTTT	CASSSIGGGTEAFF
TRBJ2-5	.	.	TRBV6-2/TRBV6-3	TGTGCCAGCAGTTACAAGGGTAGCGGCCTTCGTCAAGAGACCCAGTACTTC	CASSYKGSGLRQETQYF
TRBJ1-1	.	.	TRBV19	TGTGCCAGTAGCATCTCGGTGGGTGAAGCTTTCTTT	CASSISVGEAFF
TRBJ1-5	.	.	TRBV3-1	TGTGCCAGCAGCCTCGACAGGACGAAGCCCCAGCATTTT	CASSLDRTKPQHF
TRBJ1-4	few	.	TRBV6-1	TGTGCCAGCAGTAAAGGGGCTTTCAATGAAAAACTGTTTTTT	CASSKGAFNEKLFF
TRBJ2-1	.	.	TRBV11-3	TGTGCCAGCAGCCTACAGGGAAGGGGTGAGCAGTTCTTC	CASSLQGRGEQFF
TRBJ1-5	.	TRBD1	TRBV19	TGTGCCAGTAGTCCTTCGACAGGGTATGGGAATCAGCCCCAGCATTTT	CASSPSTGYGNQPQHF
TRBJ1-4	few	.	TRBV5-1	TGCGCCAGCAGCTTGGCCAAAGGAAATGAAAAACTGTTTTTT	CASSLAKGNEKLFF
TRBJ2-7	.	TRBD1	TRBV30	TGTGCCTGGAAGGCTCGCTTAGGGACAGGGAACTACGAGCAGTACTTC	CAWKARLGTGNYEQYF
TRBJ1-4	.	.	TRBV25-1	TGTGCCAGCAGTGAAGGGAATACTCCAACTAATGAAAAACTGTTTTTT	CASSEGNTPTNEKLFF
TRBJ2-5	.	.	TRBV9	TGTGCCAGCAGCGTAGGGGGGGACAGAGAGACCCAGTACTTC	CASSVGGDRETQYF
TRBJ1-1	.	.	TRBV18	TGTGCCAGCTCACTACAGGGTGCCACTGAAGCTTTCTTT	CASSLQGATEAFF
TRBJ2-3	few	.	TRBV7-2	TGTGCCAGCAGCTTCCAGGGAAGGCCAGATACGCAGTATTTT	CASSFQGRPDTQYF
TRBJ1-2	once	.	TRBV29-1	TGCAGCGTCGCACAGGGAGCAGTCAACTATGGCTACACCTTC	CSVAQGAVNYGYTF
TRBJ2-1	.	TRBD2	TRBV7-2	TGTGCCAGCAGCACGACGACTAGCGGGAGGAATGAGCAGTTCTTC	CASSTTTSGRNEQFF
TRBJ2-1	few	TRBD1	TRBV12-3/TRBV12-4	TGTGCCAGCAGTATCCTGGGACAGGGGGCGAGGGATGAGCAGTTCTTC	CASSILGQGARDEQFF
TRBJ1-1	once	.	TRBV7-2	TGTGTCAGTAGGCCAGTAACCTCTATTAACACTGAAGCTTTCTTT	CVSRPVTSINTEAFF
TRBJ1-5	.	.	TRBV5-1	TGCGCCAGCAGGTCCGGGACACAAGGCAATCAGCCCCAGCATTTT	CASRSGTQGNQPQHF
TRBJ1-2	.	TRBD1	TRBV5-1	TGCGCCAGCAGCTTGGTGGGGACAGCCATAAACTATGGCTACACCTTC	CASSLVGTAINYGYTF
TRBJ1-1	.	.	TRBV6-2/TRBV6-3	TGTGCCAGCAGTTATTACACCCAGGTCGCTTTCTTT	CASSYYTQVAFF
TRBJ2-3	.	TRBD1	TRBV6-1	TGTGCCAGCAAAATCCAGGGGGCGGCAGATACGCAGTATTTT	CASKIQGAADTQYF
TRBJ1-1	few	.	TRBV9	TGTGCCAGCAGCGTAGAGTCTGGGAACACTGAAGCTTTCTTT	CASSVESGNTEAFF
TRBJ2-3	few	TRBD2	TRBV20-1	TGCAGTGCAGGAGCGGGAGGGCCGGGACCCCATACGCAGTATTTT	CSAGAGGPGPHTQYF
TRBJ2-3	few	.	TRBV28	TGTGCCAGCAGTCTCCGACAGATTTTGTCGCAGTATTTT	CASSLRQILSQYF
TRBJ2-3	few	.	TRBV28	TGTGCCAGCAGTTCCTCGGAGAGCACAGATACGCAGTATTTT	CASSSSESTDTQYF
TRBJ2-3	.	.	TRBV7-2	TGTGCCAGCAGCGACAAGTCAGCAGATTTGGATACGCAGTATTTT	CASSDKSADLDTQYF
TRBJ1-6	.	.	TRBV12-3/TRBV12-4	TGTGCCAGCAGTTTCCGGGGTAATTCACCCCTCCACTTT	CASSFRGNSPLHF
TRBJ1-1	.	TRBD1	TRBV7-9	TGTGCCAGCAGCCCGACAGGGTCTCACACTGAAGCTTTCTTT	CASSPTGSHTEAFF
TRBJ2-7	.	.	TRBV7-6	TGTGCCAGCAGCTTAGTATCGGACGAGCAGTACTTC	CASSLVSDEQYF
TRBJ2-2	few	.	TRBV10-2	TGCGCCAGCGACACAGGATCCGGGGAGCTGTTTTTT	CASDTGSGELFF
TRBJ2-7	few	TRBD1	TRBV27	TGTGCCAGCAGTTCGACAGGGGTCTACGAGCAGTACTTC	CASSSTGVYEQYF
TRBJ2-2	.	.	TRBV29-1	TGCAGCGGTGCCAGGGGTGGCACCGGGGAGCTGTTTTTT	CSGARGGTGELFF
TRBJ1-1	.	TRBD1	TRBV5-1	TGCGCCAGCAGCCGAGGGGACAGCTTGAACACTGAAGCTTTCTTT	CASSRGDSLNTEAFF
TRBJ1-5	.	.	TRBV10-3	TGTGCCATCAGTCGAGAGGGGCAGCCCCAGCATTTT	CAISREGQPQHF
TRBJ2-1	.	TRBD2	TRBV12-3/TRBV12-4	TGTGCCAGCAGTATGGCGGGAGATGAGCAGTTCTTC	CASSMAGDEQFF
TRBJ2-7	.	.	TRBV4-3	TGCGCCAGCAGCCAAGGTTTAGCGCGCTACGAGCAGTACTTC	CASSQGLARYEQYF
TRBJ1-4	.	TRBD1	TRBV18	TGTGCCAGCCGGGAGACAGGGCGTAATGAAAAACTGTTTTTT	CASRETGRNEKLFF